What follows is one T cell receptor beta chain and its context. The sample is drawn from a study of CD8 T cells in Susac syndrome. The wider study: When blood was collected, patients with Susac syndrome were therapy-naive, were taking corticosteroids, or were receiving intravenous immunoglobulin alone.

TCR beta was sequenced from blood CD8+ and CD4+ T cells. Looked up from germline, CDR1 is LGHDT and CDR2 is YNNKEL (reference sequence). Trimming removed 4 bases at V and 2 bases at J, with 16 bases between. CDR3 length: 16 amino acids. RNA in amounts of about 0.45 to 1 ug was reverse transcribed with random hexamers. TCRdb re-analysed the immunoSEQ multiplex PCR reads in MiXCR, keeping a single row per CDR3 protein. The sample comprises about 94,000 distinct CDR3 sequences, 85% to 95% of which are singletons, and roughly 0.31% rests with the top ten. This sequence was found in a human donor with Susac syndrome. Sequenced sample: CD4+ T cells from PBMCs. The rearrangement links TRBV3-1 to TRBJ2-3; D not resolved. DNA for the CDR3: TGTGCCAGCAGCCCCTCGGCCACAACGTTCACAGATACGCAGTATTTT. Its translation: CASSPSATTFTDTQYF.